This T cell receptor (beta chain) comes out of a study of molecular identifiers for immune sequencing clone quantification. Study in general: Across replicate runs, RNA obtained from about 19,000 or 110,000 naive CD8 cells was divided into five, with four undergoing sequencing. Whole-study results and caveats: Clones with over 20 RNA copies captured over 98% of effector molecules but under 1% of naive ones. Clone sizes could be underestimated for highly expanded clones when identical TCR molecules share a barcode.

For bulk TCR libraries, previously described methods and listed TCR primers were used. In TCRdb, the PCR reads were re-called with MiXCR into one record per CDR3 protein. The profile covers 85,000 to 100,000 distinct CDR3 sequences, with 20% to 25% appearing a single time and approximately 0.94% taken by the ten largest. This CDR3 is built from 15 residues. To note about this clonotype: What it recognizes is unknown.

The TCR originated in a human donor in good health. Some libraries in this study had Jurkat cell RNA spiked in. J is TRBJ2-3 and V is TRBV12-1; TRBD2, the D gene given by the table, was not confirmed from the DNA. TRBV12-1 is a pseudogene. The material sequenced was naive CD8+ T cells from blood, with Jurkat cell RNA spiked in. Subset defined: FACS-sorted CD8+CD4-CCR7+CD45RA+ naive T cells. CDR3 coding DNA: TGTGCCAGCAGCTTAAAGCGGGACAGCACAGATACGCAGTATTTT. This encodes CASSLKRDSTDTQYF.